A selection of T cell receptor beta chains follows, all from one sample in a study of T cells after yellow fever vaccination. TCRdb re-called the 5' RACE reads through MiXCR, storing one row per CDR3 protein. The sample consists of approximately 250,000 distinct CDR3 sequences, 6% to 8% of them appearing once. The input for sequencing was CD4+ T cells sorted from PBMCs, taken on the day of the yellow fever booster vaccination. The receptors come from a man younger than 45 who received the YFV17D yellow fever vaccine. Each CDR3 is given with its conserved first and last residue. A D gene is named only where the DNA matches it firmly. Clone size is shown for a subset of rows, as once, few, many or a class of expanded clone.

v_gene	abundance	j_gene	d_gene	len	CDR3nt	CDR3aa
TRBV7-6	many	TRBJ1-3	.	12	TGTGCCAGCAGCCCGGGCCGGGGCACCATATATTTT	CASSPGRGTIYF
TRBV6-2/TRBV6-3	many	TRBJ1-2	.	12	TGTGCCAGCAGTCCCCGCGAGGAGAGCTACACCTTC	CASSPREESYTF
TRBV7-2	many	TRBJ2-1	.	15	TGTGCCAGCAGCAACGACGTAAGTTCCTACAATGAGCAGTTCTTC	CASSNDVSSYNEQFF
TRBV7-9	many	TRBJ2-1	TRBD1	16	TGTGCCAGCAGCTTTCAACCGGGACAGGGGAACAATGAGCAGTTCTTC	CASSFQPGQGNNEQFF
TRBV27	many	TRBJ1-1	.	15	TGTGCCAGCAGTTTTGTTGGCAGTGTGAACACTGAAGCTTTCTTT	CASSFVGSVNTEAFF
TRBV30	.	TRBJ2-6	.	16	TGTGCCTGCTCGAGAGCCCCTCGGTCCGGGGCCAACGTCCTGACTTTC	CACSRAPRSGANVLTF
TRBV12-3/TRBV12-4	.	TRBJ2-3	TRBD2	13	TGTGCCAGCAGTGGGGGACTAGCGGTTACGCAGTATTTT	CASSGGLAVTQYF
TRBV20-1	.	TRBJ2-4	TRBD1	17	TGCTGTGCTAGAGATCCGGGACAGGGATCCGGAGAGAACATTCAGTACTTC	CCARDPGQGSGENIQYF
TRBV27	.	TRBJ1-5	TRBD1	15	TGTGCCAGCAGCAACACAGGGGGAGGCAATCAGCCCCAGCATTTT	CASSNTGGGNQPQHF
TRBV20-1	many	TRBJ1-2	TRBD1	13	TGCAGTGGGGGGGAGGGGGCTTCCTATGGCTACACCTTC	CSGGEGASYGYTF
TRBV20-1	few	TRBJ2-3	.	15	TGCAGTGCTAGGAGGGGTGCGATGAACACAGATACGCAGTATTTT	CSARRGAMNTDTQYF
TRBV20-1	.	TRBJ1-2	.	13	TGCAGTGCTAGGGCAGGACAGTTCTATGGCTACACCTTC	CSARAGQFYGYTF
TRBV2	.	TRBJ1-1	TRBD1	12	TGTGCCTTCTGGAGGACAGGGGAGGAAGCTTTCTTT	CAFWRTGEEAFF
TRBV6-5	many	TRBJ2-1	.	12	TGTGCCAGCAGTTACGGGGGGAATGAGCAGTTCTTC	CASSYGGNEQFF
TRBV7-2	few	TRBJ2-7	.	13	TGTGCCAGCAGCTTAGAGACCACCTACGAGCAGTACTTC	CASSLETTYEQYF
TRBV28	many	TRBJ1-1	.	13	TGTGCCAGCAGTCAACAGGGACCTCGGGAAGCTTTCTTT	CASSQQGPREAFF
TRBV30	.	TRBJ2-3	TRBD2	12	TGTGCCTGGAGTACCGGGGAGGGTACGCAGTATTTT	CAWSTGEGTQYF
TRBV2	many	TRBJ2-3	.	16	TGTGCCAGCAGCCGCCAGGGTTCACGGGGATCAGATACGCAGTATTTT	CASSRQGSRGSDTQYF
TRBV10-3	many	TRBJ2-3	TRBD2	17	TGTGCCATCAGTGTAGCGGGAGGACGGATCACCACAGATACGCAGTATTTT	CAISVAGGRITTDTQYF
TRBV23-1	.	TRBJ2-7	.	14	TGCGCCAGCAGTCAATGGACACGATCCTACGAGCAGTACTTC	CASSQWTRSYEQYF
TRBV5-1	.	TRBJ2-7	.	13	TGCGCCAGCAGCTTGTTCGCCGGACAGAAACAGTACTTC	CASSLFAGQKQYF
TRBV7-2	many	TRBJ2-5	.	15	TGTGCCAGCAGCTTAGCGACCCCGGCCCAAGAGACCCAGTACTTC	CASSLATPAQETQYF
TRBV12-3/TRBV12-4	few	TRBJ2-2	TRBD2	16	TGTGCCAGCAGCAGACGGACTAGCGGGAGGAACGGGGAGCTGTTTTTT	CASSRRTSGRNGELFF
TRBV5-5	many	TRBJ2-7	TRBD2	17	TGTGCCAGCAGCTTGGTGGCTAGCGGGTCTAGCTCCTACGAGCAGTACTTC	CASSLVASGSSSYEQYF
TRBV27	.	TRBJ2-3	.	14	TGTGCCAGCAGTTTCGGGGATCTCGCAGATACGCAGTATTTT	CASSFGDLADTQYF
TRBV4-3	many	TRBJ1-3	.	17	TGCGCCAGCAGCCAAGATGTGGCGGCAGCCTCTGGAAACACCATATATTTT	CASSQDVAAASGNTIYF
TRBV7-9	few	TRBJ1-1	.	12	TGTGCCAGCAGCTTACTCGGGGCGGAAGCTTTCTTT	CASSLLGAEAFF
TRBV5-1	many	TRBJ1-1	TRBD1	16	TGCGCCAGCAGCTTGGCCGGGACAGCGCAGGGCACTGAAGCTTTCTTT	CASSLAGTAQGTEAFF
TRBV20-1	.	TRBJ2-5	.	13	TGCAGTGCCACTCGGCGGACCCAAGAGACCCAGTACTTC	CSATRRTQETQYF
TRBV6-6	.	TRBJ1-4	TRBD1	13	TGTGCCAGCAACGACAGGGTCTACGAAAAACTGTTTTTT	CASNDRVYEKLFF
TRBV28	many	TRBJ2-7	.	18	TGTGCCAGCAGTTTAGGGTATATCTTGGCGGCCGAGACCTACGAGCAGTACTTC	CASSLGYILAAETYEQYF
TRBV20-1	few	TRBJ1-1	.	12	TGCAGTGAGCAGACAGGGAACACTGAAGCTTTCTTT	CSEQTGNTEAFF
TRBV7-9	many	TRBJ1-2	TRBD1	14	TGTGCCAGCAGCCCCCGTAGACAGGGAAATCGCTACACCTTC	CASSPRRQGNRYTF
TRBV6-2/TRBV6-3	.	TRBJ1-5	.	15	TGTGCCAGCAGTTACGGGCAGGTCGACAATCAGCCCCAGCATTTT	CASSYGQVDNQPQHF
TRBV20-1	few	TRBJ2-1	.	16	TGCAGTGCTAGCCTCTACTCGGGGACGATTTACAATGAGCAGTTCTTC	CSASLYSGTIYNEQFF
TRBV5-4	few	TRBJ1-6	TRBD1	15	TGTGCCAGCAGCTCCCGGACAGGGGATGGATCACCCCTCCACTTT	CASSSRTGDGSPLHF
TRBV7-8	few	TRBJ1-2	.	13	TGTGCCAGCAGCTTAGGTCGAGGTAGTGGCTACACCTTC	CASSLGRGSGYTF
TRBV10-2	.	TRBJ2-1	.	17	TGCGCCAGCAGTCCTCGGGATTTTTATCTCTCCTACAATGAGCAGTTCTTC	CASSPRDFYLSYNEQFF
TRBV20-1	many	TRBJ2-1	.	10	TGCAGTGCTAGGCATAATGAGCAGTTCTTC	CSARHNEQFF
TRBV10-3	.	TRBJ2-5	.	13	TGTGCCATCAGTCCAGCAGGGGGGGAGACCCAGTACTTC	CAISPAGGETQYF